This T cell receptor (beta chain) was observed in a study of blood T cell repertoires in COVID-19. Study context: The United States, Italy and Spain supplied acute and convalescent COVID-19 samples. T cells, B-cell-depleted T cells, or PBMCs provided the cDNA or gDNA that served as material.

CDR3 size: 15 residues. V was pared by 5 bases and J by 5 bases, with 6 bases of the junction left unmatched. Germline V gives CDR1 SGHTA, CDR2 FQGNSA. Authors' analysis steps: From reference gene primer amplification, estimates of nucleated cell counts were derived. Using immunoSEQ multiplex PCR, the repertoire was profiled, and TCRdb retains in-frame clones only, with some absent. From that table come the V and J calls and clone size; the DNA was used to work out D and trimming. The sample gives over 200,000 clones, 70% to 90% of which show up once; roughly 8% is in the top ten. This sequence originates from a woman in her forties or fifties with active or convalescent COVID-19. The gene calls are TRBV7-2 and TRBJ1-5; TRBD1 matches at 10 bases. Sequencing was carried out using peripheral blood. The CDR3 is CASSPGGQGYQPQHF. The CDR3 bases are TGTGCCAGCAGCCCAGGGGGACAGGGGTATCAGCCCCAGCATTTT.